The 24 T cell receptor beta chains below all came from one sample that was sequenced in a study of glioma-infiltrating T cells after dendritic cell vaccination. Measured with immunoSEQ multiplex PCR; TCRdb has only the in-frame clones, and not every one. Of about 92,000 clones in the sample, about nine tenths were seen once. The sequenced sample was blood, obtained before dendritic cell vaccination. The receptors were sampled from a human donor with glioblastoma.

The J gene is TRBJ1-1, the V gene TRBV2; 9 positions agree with TRBD1. The V gene end was trimmed by 5 bases and the J gene end by 4 bases; junction bases not matched to a gene: 5. The CDR3 contains 14 residues. Germline V gives CDR1 SNHLY, CDR2 FYNNEI. The CDR3 DNA follows: TGTGCCAGCAGTCAGACAGGGGGGGTCACTGAAGCTTTCTTT. This translates into CASSQTGGVTEAFF.

The V gene is TRBV6-5, the J gene TRBJ1-2, with a weak D call TRBD1 (5 bases). Deletions cut 2 bases from V and 4 bases from J, with 17 bases between. The length of the CDR3 is 16 residues. CDR1 and CDR2 from the germline V gene are MNHEY and SVGAGI. The CDR3 is CASSYRGRAGLYGYTF. CDR3 in DNA: TGTGCCAGCAGTTACAGGGGAAGGGCAGGCCTCTATGGCTACACCTTC.

This clone was seen many times. The chain is built from TRBV18 and TRBJ2-3; D unresolved. Germline V gene data show CDR1 as KGHSH and CDR2 as LQKENI. The CDR3 runs 15 residues. V gave up 0 bases and J gave up 0 bases, with 7 bases separating them. This chain's CDR3 is CASSPPWPSTDTQYF. DNA of the CDR3: TGTGCCAGCTCACCACCTTGGCCTAGCACAGATACGCAGTATTTT.

The V call is TRBV5-4, the J call TRBJ2-7; 7 positions match TRBD2. This CDR3 region has 15 residues. V was clipped by 5 bases and J by 5 bases; unmatched bases: 13. CDR1 SGHNT and CDR2 YYREEE come from the germline V gene (reference sequence). The chain's CDR3 is CASSRTAGSRDEQYF. Written as DNA, the CDR3 is TGTGCCAGCAGTCGTACAGCGGGAAGTCGCGACGAGCAGTACTTC.

Regarding this clone: An end of the junction differs from the germline gene, which may be a read error. This chain connects TRBV27 to TRBJ2-5, with D perhaps matching TRBD2 (6 bases). This CDR3 has 12 amino acids. CDR1 is MNHEY and CDR2 is SMNVEV in the germline V gene (reference sequence). The CDR3 is CASSPSGGALNF. The CDR3 DNA reads as TGTGCCAGCAGTCCTTCTGGCGGGGCCCTGAACTTC.

The rearrangement links TRBV5-1 to TRBJ2-2, with 9 bases matching TRBD1. Germline V gene lookup returns CDR1 SGHRS and CDR2 YFSETQ. Trimming removed 5 bases from V and 4 bases from J; junction bases left unmatched: 6. CDR3 length: 15 residues. CDR3 residues: CASRPGTGSTGELFF. CDR3 bases: TGCGCCAGCAGACCCGGGACAGGGAGCACCGGGGAGCTGTTTTTT.

This chain connects TRBV5-1 to TRBJ2-7; weak D call: TRBD1 (6 bases). The ends were cut back, 5 bases at V and 3 bases at J, with 12 bases in the middle. The CDR3 sequence is 13 residues long. In germline, CDR1 is SGHRS, CDR2 YFSETQ. The CDR3 sequence is CASRYRANYEQYF. Here the CDR3 DNA reads TGCGCCAGCAGGTACAGGGCCAACTACGAGCAGTACTTC.

This chain uses TRBV7-2 with TRBJ2-3, with 11 bases that match TRBD2. CDR3 size: 15 residues. Germline values: CDR1 SGHTA, CDR2 FQGNSA. V lost 5 bases, J lost 6 bases, and 7 bases stayed unmatched. The CDR3 nucleotides are TGTGCCAGCAGCCCAGGGACTAGCGGTGGGGATACGCAGTATTTT. This translates into CASSPGTSGGDTQYF.

In this sample, this clone turned up a few times. CDR3 sequence reads: CASSYSGHNSPLHF. CDR3 in DNA: TGTGCCAGCAGTTACTCGGGCCATAATTCACCCCTCCACTTT. This sequence joins TRBV6-5 and TRBJ1-6; D not certain. CDR1 and CDR2 from the germline V gene are MNHEY and SVGAGI. V was pared by 0 bases and J by 5 bases, with 5 bases between. The CDR3 is 14 residues long.

The chain uses TRBV19 and TRBJ1-1; 8 nucleotides align to TRBD1. V shed 3 bases, J shed 4 bases, and the junction held 4 bases outside the gene matches. CDR1 is LNHDA, CDR2 SQIVND, per germline (reference sequence). This CDR3 spans 14 amino acids. This chain's CDR3 is CASSIRGPGTEAFF. The DNA for the CDR3 is TGTGCCAGTAGTATCAGGGGGCCGGGCACTGAAGCTTTCTTT.

The chain carries TRBV27 and TRBJ2-3; the D is unclear. The CDR3 runs to 13 residues. The germline V gene has CDR1 MNHEY and CDR2 SMNVEV (reference sequence). Trimming shortened V by 6 bases and J by 0 bases, and 7 bases separated the two germline ends. In nucleotides, the CDR3 is TGTGCCAGCAGGCATACTAGCACAGATACGCAGTATTTT. It translates to CASRHTSTDTQYF.

The rearrangement links TRBV28 to TRBJ1-1; D is uncertain. The CDR3 has 15 amino acids. Germline V gene data show CDR1 as MDHEN and CDR2 as SYDVKM. V was trimmed by 4 bases and J by 0 bases, leaving 12 bases between them. The CDR3 sequence is CASSSGRDMNTEAFF. The CDR3 bases are TGTGCCAGCAGTTCCGGGAGGGATATGAACACTGAAGCTTTCTTT.

This chain uses TRBV18 with TRBJ2-7, with 7 positions matching TRBD2. The CDR3 consists of 13 residues. V shed 6 bases and J 0 bases; nucleotides not matched to a gene: 2. The germline V gene encodes CDR1 KGHSH and CDR2 LQKENI. Written as DNA, the CDR3 is TGTGCCAGCTCTCTAGCGGTCTCCTACGAGCAGTACTTC. It specifies CASSLAVSYEQYF.

The DNA of the CDR3 is TGTGCCAGCAGCTCTCGGGGGGCCCACGAGCAGTACTTC. Amino acid sequence: CASSSRGAHEQYF. The V call is TRBV11-2, the J call TRBJ2-7; D is possibly TRBD2 (7 bases). CDR1 and CDR2 from the germline V gene are SGHAT and FQNNGV. This CDR3 is built from 13 residues. Trimming removed 4 bases at V and 5 bases at J, with 12 bases between.

The chain employs TRBV19 and TRBJ1-1; D gene ambiguous. Trimming removed 8 bases from V and 6 bases from J, with 13 bases in between. This CDR3 has 12 residues. Germline assignment: CDR1 LNHDA and CDR2 SQIVND (reference sequence). CDR3 nucleotide sequence: TGTGCCAGTCGGGAAGGTCCCTCTGAAGCTTTCTTT. This encodes CASREGPSEAFF. Full variable domain (rest looked up from reference TRBV19 and TRBJ1-1): DGGITQSPKYLFRKEGQNVTLSCEQNLNHDAMYWYRQDPGQGLRLIYYSQIVNDFQKGDIAEGYSVSREKKESFPLTVTSAQKNPTAFYLCASREGPSEAFFGQGTRLTVV.

The chain combines TRBV10-3 with TRBJ2-2; 7 bases map to TRBD1. Trimming at V came to 2 bases and at J to 6 bases, leaving 9 bases not matched to a gene. The CDR3 runs 16 residues. CDR1 and CDR2 (germline): ENHRY, SYGVKD. CDR3 DNA sequence: TGTGCCATCAGTGAGCGACAGGGTTTGGGCGCCGGGGAGCTGTTTTTT. Protein sequence: CAISERQGLGAGELFF.

The chain links TRBV19 to TRBJ2-1; 10 positions agree with TRBD1. Per the germline V gene, CDR1 is LNHDA and CDR2 is SQIVND (reference sequence). This CDR3 contains 13 residues. V lost 5 bases, J lost 14 bases, and 9 bases stayed unmatched. In nucleotides, the CDR3 is TGTGCCAGTAGTTCCACCGGGACAGGGGACGAGTTCTTC. Its protein product is CASSSTGTGDEFF.

This chain connects TRBV19 to TRBJ1-2; 8 bases line up with TRBD1. J lost 13 bases, V lost 3 bases, and 7 bases had no gene match. CDR3 length: 12 amino acids. In germline, CDR1 is LNHDA, CDR2 SQIVND (reference sequence). CDR3 bases: TGTGCCAGTAGTATCGGCAGGGGGCCCCTCACCTTC. It encodes CASSIGRGPLTF.

The J gene is TRBJ2-3, the V gene TRBV20-1, with D perhaps TRBD1 (5 bases). CDR1 and CDR2 from the germline V gene are DFQATT and SNEGSKA (reference sequence). V lost 6 bases to trimming and J lost 2 bases, with 6 bases between them. The CDR3 has 11 amino acids. This chain's CDR3 is CSAGHTDTQYF. CDR3 sequence (DNA): TGCAGTGCCGGACACACAGATACGCAGTATTTT.

This CDR3 reads CASRGTRGRETQYF. For the CDR3, the DNA is TGTGCCAGCAGGGGGACTAGAGGCAGGGAGACCCAGTACTTC. The chain joins TRBV2 to TRBJ2-5; the match to TRBD2 covers 8 bases. Germline lookup yields CDR1 SNHLY and CDR2 FYNNEI. The CDR3 sequence is 14 residues long. Trimming removed 6 bases from V and 5 bases from J; junction bases left unmatched: 8.

This clone was found a few times. The chain employs TRBV15 and TRBJ1-5, with D hard to call. This CDR3 is 15 amino acids long. The germline V gene has CDR1 LNHNV and CDR2 YYDKDF (reference sequence). V was clipped by 0 bases and J by 4 bases, with 10 bases between them. In DNA, the CDR3 is TGTGCCACCAGCAGAGAGGTCGCCAGGAATCAGCCCCAGCATTTT. It codes for CATSREVARNQPQHF.

The rearrangement joins TRBV28 to TRBJ2-7; 8 bases map to TRBD2. There are 14 residues in the CDR3. Trimming at V came to 2 bases and at J to 6 bases, leaving 6 bases not matched to a gene. Germline CDR1 and CDR2: MDHEN and SYDVKM. CDR3 amino acids: CASSLQRERSEQYF. The CDR3 bases are TGTGCCAGCAGTTTACAGCGGGAGCGTAGCGAGCAGTACTTC.

The CDR3 reads CAWSVGTTDTQYF. In nucleotides, the CDR3 is TGTGCCTGGAGTGTAGGGACTACAGATACGCAGTATTTT. This chain connects TRBV30 to TRBJ2-3; a weak D match, TRBD2 (6 bases). CDR3 length equals 13 residues. Trimming pared 0 bases from V and 3 bases from J, leaving 7 bases between. Germline V CDR1 and CDR2: GTSNPN, SVGIG (reference sequence).

The chain links TRBV11-2 to TRBJ2-7; TRBD1 agrees at 7 bases. The germline CDR1 and CDR2 sequences are SGHAT and FQNNGV. V shed 1 base and J 0 bases; nucleotides not matched to a gene: 6. The CDR3 spans 16 residues. Here the CDR3 DNA reads TGTGCCAGCAGCTTAGGTAGGGGGCCGAGCTCCTACGAGCAGTACTTC. This codes for CASSLGRGPSSYEQYF.